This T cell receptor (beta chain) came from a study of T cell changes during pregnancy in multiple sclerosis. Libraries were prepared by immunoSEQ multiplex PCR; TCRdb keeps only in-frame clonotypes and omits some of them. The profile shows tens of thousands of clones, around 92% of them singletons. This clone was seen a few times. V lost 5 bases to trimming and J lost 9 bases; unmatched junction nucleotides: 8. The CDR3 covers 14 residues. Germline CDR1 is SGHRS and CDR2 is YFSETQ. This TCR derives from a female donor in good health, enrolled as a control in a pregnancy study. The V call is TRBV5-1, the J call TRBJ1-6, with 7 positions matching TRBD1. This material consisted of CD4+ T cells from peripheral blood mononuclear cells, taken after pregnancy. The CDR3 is CASRKTGQISPLHF. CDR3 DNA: TGCGCCAGCAGGAAAACGGGACAGATTTCACCCCTCCACTTT.